These T cell receptor beta chains were read from a single sample in a study of T cells in Graves' hyperthyroidism and ophthalmopathy. Each CDR3 protein is one row after TCRdb ran MiXCR on the multiplex PCR reads. The data hold under 650,000 distinct CDR3 sequences, with under 20% observed a single time. Sequencing was done on a sample of blood. The receptors here all came from a young woman with Graves' hyperthyroidism. The CDR3 runs from the conserved cysteine through the conserved F or W. The D gene is left open where the match is weak. Rows give clone size only sometimes, using once, few, many, or a class for an expanded clone.

clone_size	v_call	j_call	d_call	cdr3_nt	cdr3_aa
many	TRBV18	TRBJ2-1	NA	TGTGCCAGCTCTCCACGACAGAACACCTACAATGAGCAGTTCTTC	CASSPRQNTYNEQFF
few	TRBV7-7	TRBJ2-1	TRBD2	TGTGCTAGCAGCTCCGGACTAGAAAATGAGCAGTTCTTC	CASSSGLENEQFF
NA	TRBV7-9	TRBJ2-1	NA	TGTGCCAGCAGCTACGACAGGCTCCTCTCCTACGAGCAGTTCTTC	CASSYDRLLSYEQFF
NA	TRBV5-1	TRBJ1-1	NA	TGCGCCAGCAGCAGATTGGACGGGAACACTGAAGCTTTCTTT	CASSRLDGNTEAFF
many	TRBV27	TRBJ2-1	NA	TGTGCCAGCAGTTTATTTATGGCGCCGAGCTCCTACAATGAGCAGTTCTTC	CASSLFMAPSSYNEQFF
many	TRBV19	TRBJ1-2	NA	TGTGCCAGTAGTATAGGCCCCCCGGGACACTACTATGGCTACACCTTC	CASSIGPPGHYYGYTF
many	TRBV12-3/TRBV12-4	TRBJ1-5	NA	TGTGCCAGCAGTTTAGCAGGGGCTCAGCCCCAGCATTTT	CASSLAGAQPQHF
many	TRBV7-9	TRBJ2-7	NA	TGTGCCAGCAGCTACGGGGGCAGTCGTCGGTACGAGCAGTACTTC	CASSYGGSRRYEQYF
many	TRBV6-1	TRBJ2-7	TRBD1	TGTGCCAGCAGTTCGCTCCGGGACAGGCGTAACGAGCAGTACTTC	CASSSLRDRRNEQYF
few	TRBV19	TRBJ2-3	TRBD2	TGTGCCAGTAGTACCATGACAGCTCTAGCGGGAAACACAGATACGCAGTATTTT	CASSTMTALAGNTDTQYF
NA	TRBV27	TRBJ1-1	NA	TGTGCCAGCAGTTCCCACGGAGGAGCTTTCTTT	CASSSHGGAFF
many	TRBV12-3/TRBV12-4	TRBJ1-3	NA	TGTGCCAGCAGACTTGGAAACACCATATATTTT	CASRLGNTIYF
NA	TRBV7-9	TRBJ1-2	NA	TGTGCCAGCAGCTTAGGCAGAAGCTATGGCCACACCTTC	CASSLGRSYGHTF
many	TRBV7-2	TRBJ2-7	TRBD2	TGTGCCAGCAGCTTGGGCAGCGGGGTACCCTACGAGCAGTACTTC	CASSLGSGVPYEQYF
few	TRBV20-1	TRBJ1-4	NA	TGCAGTGCTAGACCTAAGACAGGATATAATGAAAAACTGTTTTTT	CSARPKTGYNEKLFF
NA	TRBV6-1	TRBJ2-1	NA	TGTGCCAGCAGTCTACACACGGGACGCTCCTACAATGAGCAGTTCTTC	CASSLHTGRSYNEQFF
many	TRBV28	TRBJ2-3	NA	TGTGCCAGCAGTCCCCAGGGCGGAAGGGATACGCAGTATTTT	CASSPQGGRDTQYF
NA	TRBV20-1	TRBJ1-3	NA	TGCAGTGCTAGCCCCGCCTCTGGAAACACCATATATTTT	CSASPASGNTIYF
many	TRBV7-2	TRBJ2-1	NA	TGTGCCAGCAGCCCTGGGACCTCGTCGGATGAGCAGTTCTTC	CASSPGTSSDEQFF
NA	TRBV5-1	TRBJ2-1	NA	TGCGCCAGCAGCCCCGCGGCTGGGCACGATGAGCAGTTCTTC	CASSPAAGHDEQFF
NA	TRBV15	TRBJ1-5	TRBD1	TGTGCCACCAGCAGAGCTGTCGGGGACAGGGGGCTAGATCAGCCCCAGCATTTT	CATSRAVGDRGLDQPQHF
many	TRBV30	TRBJ2-5	NA	TGTGCCTGGAGTGACCAAGAGACCCAGTACTTC	CAWSDQETQYF
few	TRBV20-1	TRBJ2-7	NA	TGCAGTGCTTTACCGACGGTGAACTCCTACGAGCAGTACTTC	CSALPTVNSYEQYF
NA	TRBV6-4	TRBJ2-2	NA	TGTGCCAGCAAGGCCCATAGCGAAACCGGGGAGCTGTTTTTT	CASKAHSETGELFF
NA	TRBV18	TRBJ1-1	TRBD1	TGTGCCAGCTCTCAACAGGGGGCGAGCACTGAAGCTTTCTTT	CASSQQGASTEAFF
NA	TRBV9	TRBJ2-7	NA	TGTGCCAGCAGCGTAGGTTTTAGGGCCGACGAGCAGTACTTC	CASSVGFRADEQYF
many	TRBV6-1	TRBJ2-7	NA	TGTGCCAGCTCTCTCCCGGCCGCTAGCTCCTACGAGCAGTACTTC	CASSLPAASSYEQYF
NA	TRBV20-1	TRBJ1-1	NA	TGCAGTGCTAGAGTTCCAGAACTGAACACTGAAGCTTTCTTT	CSARVPELNTEAFF
NA	TRBV10-3	TRBJ1-2	TRBD1	TGTGCCATCAGCTCCGGGACAGGGGGCTATGGCTACACCTTC	CAISSGTGGYGYTF
NA	TRBV15	TRBJ1-2	NA	TGTGCCACCAGCCTGGGGTCAAACTATGGCTACACCTTC	CATSLGSNYGYTF
many	TRBV2	TRBJ2-1	NA	TGTGCCACGTCCCCCTCGGGGACTCATTACAATGAGCAGTTCTTC	CATSPSGTHYNEQFF
many	TRBV2	TRBJ2-2	TRBD2	TGTGCCAGCAGTGAACTGAGCGGGAGGGCCCCCGGGGAGCTGTTTTTT	CASSELSGRAPGELFF
NA	TRBV10-2	TRBJ1-1	NA	TGCGCCAGCACCCCTAAGGGGGAAGGTACTGAAGCTTTCTTT	CASTPKGEGTEAFF
few	TRBV14	TRBJ2-3	NA	TGTGCCAGCAGCCAAGTAGGAATCACGCAGTATTTT	CASSQVGITQYF
once	TRBV30	TRBJ2-2	NA	TGTGCCTGGAGGGACACCGTCGGGTACACCGGGGAGCTGTTTTTT	CAWRDTVGYTGELFF
NA	TRBV11-3	TRBJ2-5	NA	TGTGCCAGCAGCTTATTGCGGGCTCGGGAGACCCAGTACTTC	CASSLLRARETQYF
many	TRBV5-5	TRBJ2-1	NA	TGTGCCAGCAGCGGGAGATTTAATGAGCAGTTCTTC	CASSGRFNEQFF
many	TRBV3-1	TRBJ1-1	NA	TGTGCCAGCAGCCAAGATATCGGGCAGGAAGCTGAAGCTTTCTTT	CASSQDIGQEAEAFF
NA	TRBV5-5	TRBJ2-1	NA	TGTGCCAGCAGCTTGGAAGGCAGGGTGTACGAGCAGTTCTTC	CASSLEGRVYEQFF
NA	TRBV6-2/TRBV6-3	TRBJ2-7	TRBD2	TGTGCCAGCAGTTTTTGGACTAGGCGATTTTCCTACGAGCAGTACTTC	CASSFWTRRFSYEQYF
many	TRBV3-1	TRBJ1-2	NA	TGTGCCAGCAGCACCCGAATTTGGGGTCAAAATGGCTACACCTTC	CASSTRIWGQNGYTF
NA	TRBV15	TRBJ2-1	NA	TGTGCCACCAGCACCGGGCCCGACAATGAGCAGTTCTTC	CATSTGPDNEQFF
NA	TRBV28	TRBJ1-2	NA	TGTGCCACCGGTGGGGGAGCTAACTATGGCTACACCTTC	CATGGGANYGYTF